A single sample is the source of the 6 T cell receptor beta chains below, sequenced in a study of regulatory T cells in long-lasting Graves disease. Described time point: newly diagnosed GD, antithyroid drugs for less than 3 months. Making the TCR library involved RNA that had been extracted from PBMCs. CDR3-region Arm-PCR and iRepertoire HTBI primers produced the TCR beta libraries. A single record per CDR3 protein comes from TCRdb applying MiXCR to the multiplex PCR reads. The data contain 380,000 or so distinct CDR3 sequences, 15% to 20% of them seen just once; the ten biggest clones take up roughly a fifth. These data were also reused for a study on T cells in Graves' hyperthyroidism and ophthalmopathy.

The source material was peripheral blood mononuclear cells (PBMCs), sampled at new diagnosis, from a patient treated with antithyroid drugs. These receptor sequences come from a woman aged 18 to 35 with Graves disease.

In its sample, this clonotype was seen many times. V is TRBV5-1 and J is TRBJ2-7; D is possibly TRBD2 (5 bases). Trimming pared 4 bases from V and 6 bases from J, leaving 14 bases between. The CDR3 is 13 residues long. The germline gives CDR1 SGHRS, CDR2 YFSETQ. CDR3 amino acids: CASSEAGVGEQYF. The CDR3 coding sequence is TGCGCCAGCAGCGAGGCCGGGGTTGGCGAGCAGTACTTC.

Ten or more counts support this clonotype. This sequence joins TRBV6-2 or TRBV6-3 and TRBJ1-2, with D uncertain. Germline CDR1 is MNHEY and CDR2 is SVGEGT. V lost 5 bases to trimming and J lost 4 bases, with 11 bases between them. This CDR3 region has 13 residues. CDR3 nucleotide sequence: TGTGCCAGCAGTCCCGACGGTTTCTATGGCTACACCTTC. It yields the protein CASSPDGFYGYTF.

The genes are TRBV5-1 and TRBJ1-4; 10 nucleotides agree with TRBD1. The germline gives CDR1 SGHRS, CDR2 YFSETQ. After removal of 3 bases from V and 6 bases from J, the junction contained 2 bases not matched to a gene. The CDR3 extends over 14 amino acids. In DNA form, the CDR3 reads TGCGCCAGCAGCTCCGGGACAGGGGATGAAAAACTGTTTTTT. Its translation: CASSSGTGDEKLFF.

The sample holds many counts of this clonotype. The chain recombines TRBV7-2 with TRBJ1-6; D is ambiguous. Germline V lookup: CDR1 SGHTA, CDR2 FQGNSA. The CDR3 length is 14 residues. V dropped 1 base and J dropped 6 bases, with 7 bases sitting between them. CDR3 in amino acids: CASSLGLSNSPLHF. The CDR3 region has the DNA TGTGCCAGCAGCTTAGGGCTGAGTAATTCACCCCTCCACTTT.

This clonotype appeared once. The chain links TRBV9 to TRBJ2-2, with a tentative D call TRBD2 (5 bases). The CDR3 loop spans 17 amino acids. Germline V gene data show CDR1 as SGDLS and CDR2 as YYNGEE. The ends were cut back, 0 bases at V and 5 bases at J, with 17 bases in the middle. The CDR3: CASSVGRPGPGTGELFF. DNA of the CDR3: TGTGCCAGCAGCGTAGGGAGACCAGGCCCGGGGACCGGGGAGCTGTTTTTT. Looking up the rest from reference TRBV9 and TRBJ2-2 gives the full variable domain: DSGVTQTPKHLITATGQRVTLRCSPRSGDLSVYWYQQSLDQGLQFLIQYYNGEERAKGNILERFSAQQFPDLHSELNLSSLELGDSALYFCASSVGRPGPGTGELFFGEGSRLTVL.

The chain carries TRBV28 and TRBJ1-2, with no clear D. This CDR3 is 12 amino acids long. The V gene's germline CDR1 is MDHEN and CDR2 SYDVKM. V was trimmed by 3 bases and J by 8 bases, leaving 10 bases between them. Written as DNA, the CDR3 is TGTGCCAGCAGTTTGGCCGGGTTCGGCTACACCTTC. It translates to CASSLAGFGYTF.